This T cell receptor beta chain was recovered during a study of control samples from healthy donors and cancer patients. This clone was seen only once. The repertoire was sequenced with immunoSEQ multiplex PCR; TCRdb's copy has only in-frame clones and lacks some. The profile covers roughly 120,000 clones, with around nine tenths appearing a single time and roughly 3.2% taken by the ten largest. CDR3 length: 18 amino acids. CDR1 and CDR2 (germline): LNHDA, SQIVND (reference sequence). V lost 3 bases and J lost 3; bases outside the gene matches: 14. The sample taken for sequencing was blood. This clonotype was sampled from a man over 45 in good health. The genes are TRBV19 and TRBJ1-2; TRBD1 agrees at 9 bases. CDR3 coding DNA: TGTGCCAGTAGTATGCCCCGGACAGGGGAGGGCAGATACTATGGCTACACCTTC. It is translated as CASSMPRTGEGRYYGYTF.